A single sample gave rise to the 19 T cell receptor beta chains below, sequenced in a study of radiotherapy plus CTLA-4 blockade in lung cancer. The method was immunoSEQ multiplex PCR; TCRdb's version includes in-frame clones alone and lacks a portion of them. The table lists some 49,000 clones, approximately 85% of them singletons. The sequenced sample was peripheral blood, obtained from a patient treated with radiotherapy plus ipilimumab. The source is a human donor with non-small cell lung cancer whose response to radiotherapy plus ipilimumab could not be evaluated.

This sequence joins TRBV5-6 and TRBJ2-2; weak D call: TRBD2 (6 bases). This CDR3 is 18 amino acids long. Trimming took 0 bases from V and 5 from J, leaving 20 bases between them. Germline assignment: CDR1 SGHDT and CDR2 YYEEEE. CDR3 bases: TGTGCCAGCAGCTTGGCCCTAGAGGACTATAGGGGTACCGGGGAGCTGTTTTTT. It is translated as CASSLALEDYRGTGELFF. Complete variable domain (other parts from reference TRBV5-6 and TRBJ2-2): DAGVTQSPTHLIKTRGQQVTLRCSPKSGHDTVSWYQQALGQGPQFIFQYYEEEERQRGNFPDRFSGHQFPNYSSELNVNALLLGDSALYLCASSLALEDYRGTGELFFGEGSRLTVL.

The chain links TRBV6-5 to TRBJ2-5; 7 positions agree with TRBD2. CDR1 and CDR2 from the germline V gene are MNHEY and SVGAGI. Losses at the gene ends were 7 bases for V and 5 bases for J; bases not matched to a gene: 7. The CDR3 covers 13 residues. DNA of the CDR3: TGTGCCAGCACCGGCGGGAGAAGGGAGACCCAGTACTTC. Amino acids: CASTGGRRETQYF.

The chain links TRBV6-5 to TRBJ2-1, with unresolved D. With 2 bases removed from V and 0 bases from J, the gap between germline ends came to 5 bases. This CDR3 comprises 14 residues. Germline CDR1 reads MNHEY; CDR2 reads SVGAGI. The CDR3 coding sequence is TGTGCCAGCAGTTACCTGAGCTCCTACAATGAGCAGTTCTTC. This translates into CASSYLSSYNEQFF.

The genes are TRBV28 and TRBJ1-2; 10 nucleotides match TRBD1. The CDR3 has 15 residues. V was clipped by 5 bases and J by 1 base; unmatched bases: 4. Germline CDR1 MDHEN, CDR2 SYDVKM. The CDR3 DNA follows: TGTGCCAGCAGTCAAGGGACAGGGGATAACTATGGCTACACCTTC. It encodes CASSQGTGDNYGYTF.

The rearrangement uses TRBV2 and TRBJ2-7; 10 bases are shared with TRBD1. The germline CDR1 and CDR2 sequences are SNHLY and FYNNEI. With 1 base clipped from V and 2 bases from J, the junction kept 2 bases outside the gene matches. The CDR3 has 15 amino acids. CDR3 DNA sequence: TGTGCCAGCAGTGAAGAGGGGACAGGGGCCTACGAGCAGTACTTC. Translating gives CASSEEGTGAYEQYF.

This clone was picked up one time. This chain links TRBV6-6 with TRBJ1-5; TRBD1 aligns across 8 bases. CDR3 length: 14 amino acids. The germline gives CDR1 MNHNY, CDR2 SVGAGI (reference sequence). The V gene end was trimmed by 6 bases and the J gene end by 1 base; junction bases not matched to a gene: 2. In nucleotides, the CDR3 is TGTGCCAGCAGACAGGGGGGCAGCAATCAGCCCCAGCATTTT. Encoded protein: CASRQGGSNQPQHF.

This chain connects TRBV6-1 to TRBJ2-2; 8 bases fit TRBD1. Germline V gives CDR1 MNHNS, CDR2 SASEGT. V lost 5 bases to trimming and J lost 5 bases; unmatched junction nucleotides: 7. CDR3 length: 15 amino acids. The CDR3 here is CASSKQDRVTGELFF. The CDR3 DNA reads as TGTGCCAGCAGTAAACAGGACAGGGTGACCGGGGAGCTGTTTTTT.

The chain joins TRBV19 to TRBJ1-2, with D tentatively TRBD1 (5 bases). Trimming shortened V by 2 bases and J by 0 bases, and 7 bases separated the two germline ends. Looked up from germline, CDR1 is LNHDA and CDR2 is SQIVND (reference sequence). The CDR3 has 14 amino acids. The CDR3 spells CASSILQANYGYTF. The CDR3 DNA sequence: TGTGCCAGTAGTATACTACAGGCTAACTATGGCTACACCTTC.

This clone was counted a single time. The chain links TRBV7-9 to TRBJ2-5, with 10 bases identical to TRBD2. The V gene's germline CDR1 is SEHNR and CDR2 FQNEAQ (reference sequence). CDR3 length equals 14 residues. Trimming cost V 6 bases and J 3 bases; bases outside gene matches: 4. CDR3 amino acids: CASREAGGEETQYF. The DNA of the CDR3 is TGTGCCAGCAGGGAAGCGGGAGGGGAAGAGACCCAGTACTTC. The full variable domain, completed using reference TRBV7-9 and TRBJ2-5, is DTGVSQNPRHKITKRGQNVTFRCDPISEHNRLYWYRQTLGQGPEFLTYFQNEAQLEKSRLLSDRFSAERPKGSFSTLEIQRTEQGDSAMYLCASREAGGEETQYFGPGTRLLVL.

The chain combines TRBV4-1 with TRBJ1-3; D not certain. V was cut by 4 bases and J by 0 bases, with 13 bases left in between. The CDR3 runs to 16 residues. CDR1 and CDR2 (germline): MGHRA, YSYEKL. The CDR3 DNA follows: TGCGCCAGCAGCCGAGTCTGGGCCCTCTCTGGAAACACCATATATTTT. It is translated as CASSRVWALSGNTIYF.

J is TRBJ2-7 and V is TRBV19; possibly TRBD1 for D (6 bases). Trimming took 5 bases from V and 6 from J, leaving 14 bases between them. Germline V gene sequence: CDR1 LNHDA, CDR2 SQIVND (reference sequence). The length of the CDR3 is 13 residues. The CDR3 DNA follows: TGTGCCAGTAGTGCCGGACAGAAGAGCGAGCAGTACTTC. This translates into CASSAGQKSEQYF.

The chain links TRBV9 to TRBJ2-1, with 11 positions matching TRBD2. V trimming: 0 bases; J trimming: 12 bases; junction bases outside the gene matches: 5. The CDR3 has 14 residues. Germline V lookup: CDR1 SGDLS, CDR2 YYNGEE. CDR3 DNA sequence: TGTGCCAGCAGCGTAGGCGTAGCGGGAGGGTGGCAGTTCTTC. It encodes CASSVGVAGGWQFF.

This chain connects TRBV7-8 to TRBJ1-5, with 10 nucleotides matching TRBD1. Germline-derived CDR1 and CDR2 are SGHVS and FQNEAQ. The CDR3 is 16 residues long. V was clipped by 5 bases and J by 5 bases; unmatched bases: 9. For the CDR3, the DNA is TGTGCCAGCAGCCGAGTGTGGGGGACAGGGGATCAGCCCCAGCATTTT. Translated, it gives CASSRVWGTGDQPQHF.

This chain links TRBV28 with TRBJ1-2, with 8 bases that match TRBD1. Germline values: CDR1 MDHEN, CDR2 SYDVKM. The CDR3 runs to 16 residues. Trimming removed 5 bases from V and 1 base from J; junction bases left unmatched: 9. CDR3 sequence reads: CASSLQGAQSNYGYTF. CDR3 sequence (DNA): TGTGCCAGCAGTCTTCAGGGGGCCCAAAGTAACTATGGCTACACCTTC.

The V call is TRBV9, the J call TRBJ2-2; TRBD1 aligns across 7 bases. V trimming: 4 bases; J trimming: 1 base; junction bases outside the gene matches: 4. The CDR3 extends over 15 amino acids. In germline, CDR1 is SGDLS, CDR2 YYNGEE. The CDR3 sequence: CASSFRTGNTGELFF. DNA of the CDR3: TGTGCCAGCAGCTTCCGGACAGGGAACACCGGGGAGCTGTTTTTT.

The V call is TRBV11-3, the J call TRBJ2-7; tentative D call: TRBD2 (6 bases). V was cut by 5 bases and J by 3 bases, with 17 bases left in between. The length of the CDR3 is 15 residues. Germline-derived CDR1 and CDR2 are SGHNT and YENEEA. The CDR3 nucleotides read TGTGCCAGCAGCGTTAGCCGGGACTCCGACTACGAGCAGTACTTC. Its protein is CASSVSRDSDYEQYF. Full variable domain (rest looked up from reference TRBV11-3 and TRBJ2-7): EAGVVQSPRYKIIEKKQPVAFWCNPISGHNTLYWYLQNLGQGPELLIRYENEEAVDDSQLPKDRFSAERLKGVDSTLKIQPAELGDSAVYLCASSVSRDSDYEQYFGPGTRLTVT.

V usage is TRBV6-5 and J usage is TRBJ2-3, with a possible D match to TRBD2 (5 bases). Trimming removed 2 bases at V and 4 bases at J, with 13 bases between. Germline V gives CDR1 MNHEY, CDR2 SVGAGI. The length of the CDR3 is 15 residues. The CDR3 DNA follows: TGTGCCAGCAGTTACGCTCCTAGCTTGGCAGATACGCAGTATTTT. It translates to CASSYAPSLADTQYF.

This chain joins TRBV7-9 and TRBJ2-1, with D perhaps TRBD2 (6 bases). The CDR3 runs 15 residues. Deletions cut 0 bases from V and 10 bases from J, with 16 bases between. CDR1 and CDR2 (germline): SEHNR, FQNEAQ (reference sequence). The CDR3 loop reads CASSLAYGTLGEQFF. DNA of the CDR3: TGTGCCAGCAGCTTAGCCTACGGGACTTTAGGGGAGCAGTTCTTC.

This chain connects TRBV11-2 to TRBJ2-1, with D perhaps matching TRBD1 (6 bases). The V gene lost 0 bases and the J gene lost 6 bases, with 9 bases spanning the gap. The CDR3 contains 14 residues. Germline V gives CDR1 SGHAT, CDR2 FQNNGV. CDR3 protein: CASSLEDRFNEQFF. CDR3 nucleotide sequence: TGTGCCAGCAGCTTAGAGGACAGATTCAATGAGCAGTTCTTC.